This T cell receptor beta chain appears in the sequencing data of a study of blood T cells in healthy people across ages. Study outcomes and limitations: The study lacked donor CMV status, which possibly confounded expanded clonotype changes. Naive T cell percentage by flow cytometry tracked strongly with beta diversity. Both naive CD4+ cell counts and diversity were greater in long-lived donors than in aged donors.

A remark on this clonotype: Its antigen is undetermined.

Researchers report isolating at least 7 million PBMCs per sample. The second PCR ran about 6 to 12 cycles with a sample-barcoded 5' primer and J-beta primers. Each CDR3 protein gets one entry after TCRdb re-called the 5' RACE reads with MiXCR. The sample gives over 1.5 million distinct CDR3 sequences, less than 50% of which show up once; over 2% is in the top ten. The V gene's germline CDR1 is SGHRS and CDR2 YFSETQ. There are 15 residues in the CDR3. The rearrangement links TRBV5-1 to TRBJ2-4; TRBD2 aligns across 7 bases. Matching the DNA end better, TRBJ2-5 makes the J call doubtful. The sequence derives from a woman between 40 and 50 years old in good health. Input material: blood. The CDR3 is CASSLNLGLQETQYF. The CDR3 nucleotides are TGCGCCAGCAGCTTAAACTTGGGACTACAAGAGACCCAGTACTTC.